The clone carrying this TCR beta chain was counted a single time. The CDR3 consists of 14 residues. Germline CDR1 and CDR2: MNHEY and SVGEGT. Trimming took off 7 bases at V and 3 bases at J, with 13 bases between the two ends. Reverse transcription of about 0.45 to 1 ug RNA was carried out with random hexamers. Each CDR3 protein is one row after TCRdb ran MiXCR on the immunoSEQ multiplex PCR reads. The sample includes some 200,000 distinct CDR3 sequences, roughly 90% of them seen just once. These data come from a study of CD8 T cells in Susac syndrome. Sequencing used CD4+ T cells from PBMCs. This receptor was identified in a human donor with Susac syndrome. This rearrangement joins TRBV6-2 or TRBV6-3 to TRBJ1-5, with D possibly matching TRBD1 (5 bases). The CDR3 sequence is CASNEGTVNQPQHF. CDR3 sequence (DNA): TGTGCCAGCAACGAAGGGACCGTCAATCAGCCCCAGCATTTT.